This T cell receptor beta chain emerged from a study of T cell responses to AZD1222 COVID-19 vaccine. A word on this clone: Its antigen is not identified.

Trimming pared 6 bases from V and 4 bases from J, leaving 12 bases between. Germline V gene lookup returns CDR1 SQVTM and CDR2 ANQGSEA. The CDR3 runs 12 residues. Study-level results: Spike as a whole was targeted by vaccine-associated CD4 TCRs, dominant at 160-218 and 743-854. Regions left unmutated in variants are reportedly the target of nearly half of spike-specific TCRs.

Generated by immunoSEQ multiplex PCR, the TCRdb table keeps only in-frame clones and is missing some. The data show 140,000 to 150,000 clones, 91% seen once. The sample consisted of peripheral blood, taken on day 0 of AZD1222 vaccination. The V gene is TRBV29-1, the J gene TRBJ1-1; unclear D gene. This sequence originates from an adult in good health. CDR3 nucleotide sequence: TGCAGCGTCATCTATATGGGCACTGAAGCTTTCTTT. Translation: CSVIYMGTEAFF.